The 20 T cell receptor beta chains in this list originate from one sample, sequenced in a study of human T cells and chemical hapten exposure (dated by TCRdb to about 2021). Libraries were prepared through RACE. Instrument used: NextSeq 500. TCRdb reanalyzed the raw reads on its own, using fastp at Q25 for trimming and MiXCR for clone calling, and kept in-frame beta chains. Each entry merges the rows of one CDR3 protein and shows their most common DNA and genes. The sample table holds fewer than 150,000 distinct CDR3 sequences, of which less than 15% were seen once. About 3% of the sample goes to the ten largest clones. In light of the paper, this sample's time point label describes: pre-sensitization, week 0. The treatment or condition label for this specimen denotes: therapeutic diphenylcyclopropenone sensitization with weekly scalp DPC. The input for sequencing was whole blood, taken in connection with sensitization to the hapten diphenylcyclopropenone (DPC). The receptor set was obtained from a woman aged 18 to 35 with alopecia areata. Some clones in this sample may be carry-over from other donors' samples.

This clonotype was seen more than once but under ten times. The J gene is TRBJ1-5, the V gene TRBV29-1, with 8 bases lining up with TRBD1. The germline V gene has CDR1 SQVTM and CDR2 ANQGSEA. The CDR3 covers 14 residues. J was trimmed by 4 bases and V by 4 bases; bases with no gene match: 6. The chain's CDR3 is CSVAGGAGNQPQHF. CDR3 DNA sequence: TGCAGCGTTGCAGGGGGCGCAGGTAATCAGCCCCAGCATTTT.

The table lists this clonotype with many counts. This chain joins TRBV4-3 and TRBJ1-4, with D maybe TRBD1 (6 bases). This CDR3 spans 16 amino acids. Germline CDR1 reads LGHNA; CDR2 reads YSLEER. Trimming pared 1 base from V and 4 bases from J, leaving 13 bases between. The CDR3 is CASSQAHRAYNEKLFF. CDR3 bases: TGCGCCAGCAGCCAAGCTCACAGGGCCTATAATGAAAAACTGTTTTTT.

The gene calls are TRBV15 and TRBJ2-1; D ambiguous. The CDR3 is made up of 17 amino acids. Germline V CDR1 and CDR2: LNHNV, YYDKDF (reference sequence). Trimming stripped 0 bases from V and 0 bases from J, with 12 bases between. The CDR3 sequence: CATSRERVRPSYNEQFF. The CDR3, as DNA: TGTGCCACCAGCAGAGAAAGAGTCCGCCCCTCCTACAATGAGCAGTTCTTC.

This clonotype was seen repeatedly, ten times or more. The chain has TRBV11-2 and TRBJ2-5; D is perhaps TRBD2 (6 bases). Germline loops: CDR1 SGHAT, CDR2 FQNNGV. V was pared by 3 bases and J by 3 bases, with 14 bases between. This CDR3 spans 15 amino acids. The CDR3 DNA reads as TGTGCCAGCAGCTTCGAACCGGGACTTGAAGAGACCCAGTACTTC. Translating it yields CASSFEPGLEETQYF. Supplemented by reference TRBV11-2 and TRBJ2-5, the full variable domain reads EAGVAQSPRYKIIEKRQSVAFWCNPISGHATLYWYQQILGQGPKLLIQFQNNGVVDDSQLPKDRFSAERLKGVDSTLKIQPAKLEDSAVYLCASSFEPGLEETQYFGPGTRLLVL.

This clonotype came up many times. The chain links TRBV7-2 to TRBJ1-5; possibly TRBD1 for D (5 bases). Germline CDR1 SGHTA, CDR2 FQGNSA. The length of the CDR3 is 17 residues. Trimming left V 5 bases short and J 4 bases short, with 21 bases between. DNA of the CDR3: TGTGCCAGCAGCAAAGCGGGTAACAGGATGAGAAATCAGCCCCAGCATTTT. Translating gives CASSKAGNRMRNQPQHF.

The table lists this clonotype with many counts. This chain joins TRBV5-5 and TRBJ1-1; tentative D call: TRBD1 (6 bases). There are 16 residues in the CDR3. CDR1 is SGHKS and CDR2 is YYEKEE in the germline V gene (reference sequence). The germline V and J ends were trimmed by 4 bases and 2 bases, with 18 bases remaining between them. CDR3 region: CASSPRGTGTNTEAFF. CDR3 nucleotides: TGTGCCAGCAGCCCGCGGGGCACAGGGACTAACACTGAAGCTTTCTTT. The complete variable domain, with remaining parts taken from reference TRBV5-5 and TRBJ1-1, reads DAGVTQSPTHLIKTRGQQVTLRCSPISGHKSVSWYQQVLGQGPQFIFQYYEKEERGRGNFPDRFSARQFPNYSSELNVNALLLGDSALYLCASSPRGTGTNTEAFFGQGTRLTVV.

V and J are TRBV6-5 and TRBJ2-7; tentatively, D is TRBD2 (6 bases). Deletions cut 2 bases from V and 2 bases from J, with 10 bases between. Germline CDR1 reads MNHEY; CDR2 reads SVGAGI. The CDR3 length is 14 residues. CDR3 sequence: CASSYRLGPYEQYF. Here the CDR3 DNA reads TGTGCCAGCAGTTACCGACTAGGCCCCTACGAGCAGTACTTC.

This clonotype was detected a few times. The DNA of the CDR3 is TGTGCCAGCAGTTTATGGGGGACACTCATGAACACTGAAGCTTTCTTT. Amino acids: CASSLWGTLMNTEAFF. The gene calls are TRBV28 and TRBJ1-1; the D gene is possibly TRBD1 (6 bases). With 0 bases removed from V and 0 bases from J, the gap between germline ends came to 11 bases. Germline V gene data show CDR1 as MDHEN and CDR2 as SYDVKM. CDR3 size: 16 residues.

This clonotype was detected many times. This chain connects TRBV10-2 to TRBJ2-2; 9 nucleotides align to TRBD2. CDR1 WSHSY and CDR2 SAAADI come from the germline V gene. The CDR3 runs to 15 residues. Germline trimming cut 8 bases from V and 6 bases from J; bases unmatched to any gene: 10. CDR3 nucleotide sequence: TGCGCCAGCCGGGGGCGGGGGGGTAACCCCGGGGAGCTGTTTTTT. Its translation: CASRGRGGNPGELFF.

The CDR3 nucleotides are TGTGCCAGTAGTAGAAGGGACAGCAATCAGCCCCAGCATTTT. Translated: CASSRRDSNQPQHF. V usage is TRBV19 and J usage is TRBJ1-5; weak D call: TRBD1 (5 bases). CDR1 LNHDA and CDR2 SQIVND come from the germline V gene (reference sequence). The ends were cut back, 4 bases at V and 1 base at J, with 8 bases in the middle. This CDR3 is built from 14 residues.

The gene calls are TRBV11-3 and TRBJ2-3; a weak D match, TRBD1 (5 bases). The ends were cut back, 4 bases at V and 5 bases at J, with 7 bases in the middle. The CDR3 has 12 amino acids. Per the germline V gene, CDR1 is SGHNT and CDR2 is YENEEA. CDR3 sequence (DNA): TGTGCCAGCAGCTCAGACAGAGATACGCAGTATTTT. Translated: CASSSDRDTQYF.

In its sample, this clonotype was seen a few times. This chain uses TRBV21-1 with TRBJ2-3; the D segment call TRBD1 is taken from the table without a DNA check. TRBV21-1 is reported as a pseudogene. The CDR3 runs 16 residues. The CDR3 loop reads CASSRWTGRRTDTQYF. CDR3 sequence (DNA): TGTGCCAGCAGCAGGTGGACAGGCCGACGCACAGATACGCAGTATTTT.

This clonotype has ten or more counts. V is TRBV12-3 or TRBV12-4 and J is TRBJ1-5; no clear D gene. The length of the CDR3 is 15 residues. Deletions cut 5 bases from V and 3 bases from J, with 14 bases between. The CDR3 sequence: CASSQDSGFNQPQHF. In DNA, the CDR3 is TGTGCCAGCAGTCAGGATTCCGGCTTCAATCAGCCCCAGCATTTT.

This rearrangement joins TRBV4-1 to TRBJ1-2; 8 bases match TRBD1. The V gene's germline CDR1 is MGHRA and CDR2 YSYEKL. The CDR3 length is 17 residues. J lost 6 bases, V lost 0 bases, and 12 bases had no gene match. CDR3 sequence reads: CASSQDGAGGALDGYTF. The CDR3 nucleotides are TGCGCCAGCAGCCAAGATGGGGCAGGGGGCGCGCTCGATGGCTACACCTTC.

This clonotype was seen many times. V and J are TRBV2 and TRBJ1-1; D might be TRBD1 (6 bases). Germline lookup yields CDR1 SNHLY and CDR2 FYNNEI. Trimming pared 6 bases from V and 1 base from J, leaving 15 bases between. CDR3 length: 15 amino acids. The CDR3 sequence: CASRAYREGNTEAFF. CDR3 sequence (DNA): TGTGCCAGCAGAGCTTACAGGGAGGGGAACACTGAAGCTTTCTTT.

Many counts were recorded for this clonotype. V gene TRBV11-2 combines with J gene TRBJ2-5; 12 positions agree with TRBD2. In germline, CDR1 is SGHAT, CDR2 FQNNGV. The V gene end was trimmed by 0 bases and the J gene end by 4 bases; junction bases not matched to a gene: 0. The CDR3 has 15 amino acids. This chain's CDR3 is CASSLETSGGETQYF. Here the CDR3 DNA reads TGTGCCAGCAGCTTAGAGACTAGCGGGGGAGAGACCCAGTACTTC.

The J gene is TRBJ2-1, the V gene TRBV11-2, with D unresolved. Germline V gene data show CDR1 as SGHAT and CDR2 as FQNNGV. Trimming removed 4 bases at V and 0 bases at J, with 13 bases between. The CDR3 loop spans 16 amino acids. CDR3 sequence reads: CASSSRTSSSYNEQFF. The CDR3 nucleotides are TGTGCCAGCAGCTCCCGGACGAGTAGCTCCTACAATGAGCAGTTCTTC.

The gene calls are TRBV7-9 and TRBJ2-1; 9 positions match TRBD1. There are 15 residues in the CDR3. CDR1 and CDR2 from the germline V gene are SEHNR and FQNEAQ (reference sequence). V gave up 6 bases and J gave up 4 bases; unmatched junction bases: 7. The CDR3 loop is CASRDTGGVYNEQFF. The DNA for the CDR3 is TGTGCCAGCAGGGATACAGGGGGCGTTTACAATGAGCAGTTCTTC. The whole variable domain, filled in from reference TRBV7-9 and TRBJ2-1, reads DTGVSQNPRHKITKRGQNVTFRCDPISEHNRLYWYRQTLGQGPEFLTYFQNEAQLEKSRLLSDRFSAERPKGSFSTLEIQRTEQGDSAMYLCASRDTGGVYNEQFFGPGTRLTVL.

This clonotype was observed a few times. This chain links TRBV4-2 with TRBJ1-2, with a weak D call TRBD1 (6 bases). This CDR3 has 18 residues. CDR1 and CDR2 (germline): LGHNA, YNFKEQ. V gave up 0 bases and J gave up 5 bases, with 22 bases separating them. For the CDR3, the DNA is TGTGCCAGCAGCCAAGAACAAGCAGGGGCTAGTAACTCTTATGGCTACACCTTC. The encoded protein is CASSQEQAGASNSYGYTF.

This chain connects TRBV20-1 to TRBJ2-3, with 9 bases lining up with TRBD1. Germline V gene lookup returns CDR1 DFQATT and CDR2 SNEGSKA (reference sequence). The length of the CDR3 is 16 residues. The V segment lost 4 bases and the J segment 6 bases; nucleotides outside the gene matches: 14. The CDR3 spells CSAIRDRAYTGDTQYF. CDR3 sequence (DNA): TGCAGTGCTATCCGGGACAGGGCTTACACCGGGGATACGCAGTATTTT.